The clone carrying this T cell receptor (beta chain) was picked up many times. No antigen is known for it. The CDR3 has 15 residues. V shed 4 bases and J 4 bases; nucleotides not matched to a gene: 10. Germline CDR1 is SGHAT and CDR2 is FQNNGV. It was RNA transcripts that yielded the amplified TCR beta CDR3 regions. Carried out on the TCR CDR3, a first-round RT-PCR used the HTBI primer set. MiXCR was run by TCRdb on the multiplex PCR reads, yielding one entry per CDR3 protein. The data show around 290,000 distinct CDR3 sequences, over 15% seen once. This sample was taken from a study of T cells in Graves' hyperthyroidism and ophthalmopathy. General observations from the study: Classification by a 13 V-J model distinguished ophthalmopathy from stable hyperthyroidism. Most clonotypes expanded in the thyroid (above 0.001) were also present in blood.

The specimen sequenced was blood. The TCR was taken from a woman aged 55-69 years with Graves' ophthalmopathy. This sequence joins TRBV11-2 and TRBJ2-7; TRBD1 aligns across 7 bases. CDR3 protein: CASSWGQKEYYEQYF. The CDR3 DNA sequence: TGTGCCAGCAGCTGGGGACAGAAAGAATATTACGAGCAGTACTTC. Together with reference TRBV11-2 and TRBJ2-7, the CDR3 gives the full variable domain: EAGVAQSPRYKIIEKRQSVAFWCNPISGHATLYWYQQILGQGPKLLIQFQNNGVVDDSQLPKDRFSAERLKGVDSTLKIQPAKLEDSAVYLCASSWGQKEYYEQYFGPGTRLTVT.